One sample yielded the 6 T cell receptor beta chains listed below, sequenced in a study of blood T cell repertoires in COVID-19. Assay: immunoSEQ multiplex PCR; the TCRdb copy retains only in-frame clones and omits some. Of 140,000 or so clones listed, around 84% are singletons. Input material: peripheral blood. These TCRs come from a man aged 25 to 40 with COVID-19, enrolled during active disease.

The rearrangement joins TRBV6-2 or TRBV6-3 to TRBJ2-1; no definite D call. Germline CDR1 reads MNHEY; CDR2 reads SVGEGT. Deletions cut 2 bases from V and 5 bases from J, with 7 bases between. The CDR3 is 13 amino acids. The CDR3 DNA is TGTGCCAGCAGTTACACCAGAAACAATGAGCAGTTCTTC. It translates to CASSYTRNNEQFF.

This sequence joins TRBV9 and TRBJ2-1; 7 bases align to TRBD2. The germline V gene has CDR1 SGDLS and CDR2 YYNGEE. CDR3 length equals 16 residues. V was pared by 4 bases and J by 6 bases, with 13 bases of the junction left unmatched. CDR3 residues: CASSPSPSGLVNEQFF. The CDR3 DNA is TGTGCCAGCAGCCCCTCTCCTAGCGGACTCGTCAATGAGCAGTTCTTC.

This rearrangement joins TRBV19 to TRBJ2-7; perhaps TRBD1 as D (5 bases). The V gene's germline CDR1 is LNHDA and CDR2 SQIVND (reference sequence). Trimming took 1 base from V and 6 from J, leaving 10 bases between them. The length of the CDR3 is 13 residues. In DNA form, the CDR3 reads TGTGCCAGTAGTATAGCAGGGAACAGCGAGCAGTACTTC. This sequence encodes CASSIAGNSEQYF.

The chain is built from TRBV6-2 or TRBV6-3 and TRBJ2-4; D is possibly TRBD2 (5 bases). Germline CDR1 and CDR2: MNHEY and SVGEGT. V was clipped by 5 bases and J by 4 bases, with 24 bases between them. The CDR3 totals 18 residues. The CDR3 coding sequence is TGTGCCAGCAGTACCGTAAGAAGAGCAGTAGGAGGAAAAAACATTCAGTACTTC. It yields the protein CASSTVRRAVGGKNIQYF.

The chain carries TRBV24-1 and TRBJ2-3, with a weak D call TRBD2 (6 bases). Germline V CDR1 and CDR2: KGHDR, SFDVKD. V was clipped by 7 bases and J by 1 base, with 11 bases between them. This CDR3 comprises 14 residues. The CDR3 here is CATRSSGRTDTQYF. DNA of the CDR3: TGTGCCACCAGGAGTAGCGGCCGCACAGATACGCAGTATTTT.

This chain connects TRBV7-2 to TRBJ1-5, with a possible D match to TRBD1 (5 bases). Germline CDR1 and CDR2: SGHTA and FQGNSA. The V end lost 1 base, the J end lost 12 bases, and 13 bases lay between the germline ends. The CDR3 spans 13 residues. The CDR3 spells CASSLDLVGGQHF. The CDR3, as DNA: TGTGCCAGCAGCTTAGATTTGGTGGGGGGCCAGCATTTT.